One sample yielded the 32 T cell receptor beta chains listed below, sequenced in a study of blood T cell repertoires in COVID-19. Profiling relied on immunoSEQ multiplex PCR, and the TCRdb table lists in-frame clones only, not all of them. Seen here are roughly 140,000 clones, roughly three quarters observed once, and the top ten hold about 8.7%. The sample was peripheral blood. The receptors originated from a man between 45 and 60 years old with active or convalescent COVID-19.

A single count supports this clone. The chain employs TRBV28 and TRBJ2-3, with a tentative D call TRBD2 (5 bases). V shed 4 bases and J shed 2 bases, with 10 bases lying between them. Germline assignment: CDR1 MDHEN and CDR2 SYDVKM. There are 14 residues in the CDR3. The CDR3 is CASSSGSLTDTQYF. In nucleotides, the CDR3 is TGTGCCAGCAGTTCGGGATCCCTCACAGATACGCAGTATTTT.

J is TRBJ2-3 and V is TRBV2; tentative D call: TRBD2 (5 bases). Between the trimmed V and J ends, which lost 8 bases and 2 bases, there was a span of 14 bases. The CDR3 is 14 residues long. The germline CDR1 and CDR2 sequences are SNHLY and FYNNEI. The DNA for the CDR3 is TGTGCCAGCGCGGTGGCTGACTACACAGATACGCAGTATTTT. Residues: CASAVADYTDTQYF.

CDR3 region: CAWRDRTGAANQPQHF. The CDR3 DNA reads TGTGCCTGGAGAGACCGAACAGGGGCCGCCAATCAGCCCCAGCATTTT. J is TRBJ1-5 and V is TRBV30; 7 positions match TRBD1. Germline CDR1 is GTSNPN and CDR2 is SVGIG (reference sequence). J gave up 3 bases and V 3 bases, and 11 bases lay outside the gene matches. There are 16 residues in the CDR3.

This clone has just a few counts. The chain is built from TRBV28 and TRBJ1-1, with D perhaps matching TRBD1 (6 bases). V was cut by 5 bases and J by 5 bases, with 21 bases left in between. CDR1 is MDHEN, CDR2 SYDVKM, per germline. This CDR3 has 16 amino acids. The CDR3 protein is CASSPHGQLRRTEAFF. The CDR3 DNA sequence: TGTGCCAGCAGTCCTCATGGACAGCTTCGAAGGACTGAAGCTTTCTTT.

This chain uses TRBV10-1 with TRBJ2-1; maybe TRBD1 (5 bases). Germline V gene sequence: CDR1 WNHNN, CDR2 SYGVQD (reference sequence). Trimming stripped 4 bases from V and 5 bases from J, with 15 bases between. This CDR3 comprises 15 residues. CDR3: CASSVSTGANNEQFF. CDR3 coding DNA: TGCGCCAGCAGTGTATCAACAGGCGCAAACAATGAGCAGTTCTTC.

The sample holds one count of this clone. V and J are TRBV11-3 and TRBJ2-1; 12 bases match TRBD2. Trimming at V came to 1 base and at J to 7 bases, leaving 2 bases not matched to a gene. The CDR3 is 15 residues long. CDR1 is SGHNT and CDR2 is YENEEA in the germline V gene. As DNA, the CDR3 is TGTGCCAGCAGCTTAGCTAGCGGGAGGGGGAATGAGCAGTTCTTC. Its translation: CASSLASGRGNEQFF.

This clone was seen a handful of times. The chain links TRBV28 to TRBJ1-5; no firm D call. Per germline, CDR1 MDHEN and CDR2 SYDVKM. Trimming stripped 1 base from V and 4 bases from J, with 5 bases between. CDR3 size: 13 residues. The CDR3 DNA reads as TGTGCCAGCAGTTTATCCGTGAATCAGCCCCAGCATTTT. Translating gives CASSLSVNQPQHF. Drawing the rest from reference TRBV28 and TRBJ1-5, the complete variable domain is DVKVTQSSRYLVKRTGEKVFLECVQDMDHENMFWYRQDPGLGLRLIYFSYDVKMKEKGDIPEGYSVSREKKERFSLILESASTNQTSMYLCASSLSVNQPQHFGDGTRLSIL.

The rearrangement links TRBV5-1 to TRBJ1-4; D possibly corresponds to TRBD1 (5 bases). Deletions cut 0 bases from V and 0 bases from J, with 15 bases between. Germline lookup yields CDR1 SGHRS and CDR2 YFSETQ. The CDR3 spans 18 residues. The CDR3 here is CASSLDGTGGTTNEKLFF. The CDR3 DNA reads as TGCGCCAGCAGCTTGGACGGTACAGGCGGGACAACTAATGAAAAACTGTTTTTT.

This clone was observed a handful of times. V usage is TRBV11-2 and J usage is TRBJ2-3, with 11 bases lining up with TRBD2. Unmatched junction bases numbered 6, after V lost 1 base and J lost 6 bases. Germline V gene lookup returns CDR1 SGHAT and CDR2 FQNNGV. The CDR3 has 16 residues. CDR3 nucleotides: TGTGCCAGCAGCTTAGGACTAGCGGGACGGACCGATACGCAGTATTTT. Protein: CASSLGLAGRTDTQYF.

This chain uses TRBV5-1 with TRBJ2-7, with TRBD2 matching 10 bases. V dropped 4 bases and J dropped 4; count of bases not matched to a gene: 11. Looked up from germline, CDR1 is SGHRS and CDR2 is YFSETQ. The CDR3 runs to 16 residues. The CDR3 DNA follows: TGCGCCAGCAGCCTGGAAGCCGGGACTAGCGTATACGAGCAGTACTTC. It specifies CASSLEAGTSVYEQYF.

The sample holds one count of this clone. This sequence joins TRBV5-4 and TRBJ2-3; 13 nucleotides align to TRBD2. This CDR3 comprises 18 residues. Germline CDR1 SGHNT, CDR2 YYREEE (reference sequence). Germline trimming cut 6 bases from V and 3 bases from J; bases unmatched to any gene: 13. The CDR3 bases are TGTGCCAGCACCACGGGACTAGCGGGATCCTTAGGGACAGATACGCAGTATTTT. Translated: CASTTGLAGSLGTDTQYF.

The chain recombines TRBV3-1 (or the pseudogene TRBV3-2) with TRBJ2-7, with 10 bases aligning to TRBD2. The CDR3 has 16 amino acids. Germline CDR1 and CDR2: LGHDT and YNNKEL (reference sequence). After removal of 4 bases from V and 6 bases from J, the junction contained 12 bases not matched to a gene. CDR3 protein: CASSRNRGLAGAEQYF. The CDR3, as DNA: TGTGCCAGCAGCCGAAACCGTGGGCTAGCGGGAGCCGAGCAGTACTTC.

The DNA for the CDR3 is TGTGCCAGCAGTATCCCCCCGGGGCAGGGGCTTGACGAGCAGTACTTC. Protein sequence: CASSIPPGQGLDEQYF. The chain joins TRBV28 to TRBJ2-7; a possible D gene is TRBD1 (6 bases). CDR1 and CDR2 from the germline V gene are MDHEN and SYDVKM. The CDR3 length is 16 residues. Deletions cut 5 bases from V and 5 bases from J, with 22 bases between.

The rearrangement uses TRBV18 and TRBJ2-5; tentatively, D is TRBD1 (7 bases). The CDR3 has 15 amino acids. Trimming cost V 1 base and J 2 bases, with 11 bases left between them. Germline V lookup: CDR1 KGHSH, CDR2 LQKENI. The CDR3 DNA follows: TGTGCCAGCTCACCACTTCAGGGGGGACAAGAGACCCAGTACTTC. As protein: CASSPLQGGQETQYF.

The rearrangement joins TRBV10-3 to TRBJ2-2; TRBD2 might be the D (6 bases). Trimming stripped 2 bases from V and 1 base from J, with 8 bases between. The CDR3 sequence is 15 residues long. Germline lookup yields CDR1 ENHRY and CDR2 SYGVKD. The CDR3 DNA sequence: TGTGCCATCAGTGAGGGGGGAGGGAACACCGGGGAGCTGTTTTTT. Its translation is CAISEGGGNTGELFF.

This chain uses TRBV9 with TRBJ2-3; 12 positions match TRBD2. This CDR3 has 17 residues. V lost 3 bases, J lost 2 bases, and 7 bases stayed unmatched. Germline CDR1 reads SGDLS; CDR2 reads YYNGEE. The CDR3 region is CASSGGLAGLSTDTQYF. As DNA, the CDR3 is TGTGCCAGCAGCGGAGGACTAGCGGGACTTTCCACAGATACGCAGTATTTT.

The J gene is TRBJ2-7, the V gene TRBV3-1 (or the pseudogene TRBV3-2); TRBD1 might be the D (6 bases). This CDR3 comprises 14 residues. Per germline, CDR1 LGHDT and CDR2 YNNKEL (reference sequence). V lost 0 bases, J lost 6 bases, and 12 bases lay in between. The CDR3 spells CASSQDRIGGEQYF. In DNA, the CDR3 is TGTGCCAGCAGCCAAGATAGAATAGGGGGCGAGCAGTACTTC.

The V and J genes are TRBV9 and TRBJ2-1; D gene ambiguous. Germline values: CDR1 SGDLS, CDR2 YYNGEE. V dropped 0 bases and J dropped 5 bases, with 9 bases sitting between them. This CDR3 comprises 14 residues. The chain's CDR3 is CASSVGSRNNEQFF. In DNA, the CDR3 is TGTGCCAGCAGCGTAGGGAGCAGAAACAATGAGCAGTTCTTC. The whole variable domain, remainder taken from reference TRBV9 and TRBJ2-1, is DSGVTQTPKHLITATGQRVTLRCSPRSGDLSVYWYQQSLDQGLQFLIQYYNGEERAKGNILERFSAQQFPDLHSELNLSSLELGDSALYFCASSVGSRNNEQFFGPGTRLTVL.

The CDR3 here is CATIAGGGSETQYF. In DNA form, the CDR3 reads TGTGCCACCATAGCGGGAGGGGGTTCAGAGACCCAGTACTTC. V gene TRBV10-3 combines with J gene TRBJ2-5; the match to TRBD2 covers 11 bases. This CDR3 region has 14 residues. Trimming cost V 10 bases and J 4 bases; bases outside gene matches: 8. Germline V gene lookup returns CDR1 ENHRY and CDR2 SYGVKD.

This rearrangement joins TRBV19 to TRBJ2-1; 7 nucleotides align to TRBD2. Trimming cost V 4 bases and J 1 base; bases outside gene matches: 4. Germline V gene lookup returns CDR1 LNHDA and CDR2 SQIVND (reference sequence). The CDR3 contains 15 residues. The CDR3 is CASSTDSGSYNEQFF. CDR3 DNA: TGTGCCAGTAGTACCGATAGCGGGTCCTACAATGAGCAGTTCTTC.

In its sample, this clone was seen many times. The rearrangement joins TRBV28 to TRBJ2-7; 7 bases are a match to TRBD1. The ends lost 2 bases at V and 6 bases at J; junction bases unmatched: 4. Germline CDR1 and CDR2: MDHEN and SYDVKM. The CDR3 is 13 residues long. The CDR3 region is CASSLRDSFEQYF. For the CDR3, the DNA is TGTGCCAGCAGTTTACGGGACAGTTTCGAGCAGTACTTC.

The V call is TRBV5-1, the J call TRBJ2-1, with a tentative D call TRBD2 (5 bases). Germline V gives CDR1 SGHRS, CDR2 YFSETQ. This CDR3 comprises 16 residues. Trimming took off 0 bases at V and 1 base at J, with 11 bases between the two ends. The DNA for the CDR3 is TGCGCCAGCAGCTTGGGGGCGGGCGGATCCTACAATGAGCAGTTCTTC. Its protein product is CASSLGAGGSYNEQFF.

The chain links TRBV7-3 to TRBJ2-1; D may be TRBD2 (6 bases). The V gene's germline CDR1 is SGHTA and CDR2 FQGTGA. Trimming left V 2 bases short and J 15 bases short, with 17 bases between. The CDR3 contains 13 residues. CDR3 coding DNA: TGTGCCAGCAGCTTATTGCGGGACTCGGTTCGGTTCTTC. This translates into CASSLLRDSVRFF.

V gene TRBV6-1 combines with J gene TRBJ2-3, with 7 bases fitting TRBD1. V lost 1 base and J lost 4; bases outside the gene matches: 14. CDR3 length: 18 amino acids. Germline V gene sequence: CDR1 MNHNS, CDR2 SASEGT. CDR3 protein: CASSEGPWDRKGADTQYF. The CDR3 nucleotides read TGTGCCAGCAGTGAAGGGCCCTGGGACAGAAAGGGTGCAGATACGCAGTATTTT.

The CDR3 sequence: CASSFKRVEQPQHF. The CDR3 coding sequence is TGTGCCAGCAGTTTTAAGAGGGTTGAGCAGCCCCAGCATTTT. The V call is TRBV28, the J call TRBJ1-5; no clear D. The CDR3 sequence is 14 residues long. The germline CDR1 and CDR2 sequences are MDHEN and SYDVKM. V was trimmed by 3 bases and J by 7 bases, leaving 13 bases between them.

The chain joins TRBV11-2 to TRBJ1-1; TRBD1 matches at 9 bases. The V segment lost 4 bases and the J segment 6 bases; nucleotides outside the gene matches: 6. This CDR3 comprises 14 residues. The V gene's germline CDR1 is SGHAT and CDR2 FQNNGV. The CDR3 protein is CASSSRDRESEAFF. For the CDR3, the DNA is TGTGCCAGCAGCTCCCGGGACAGGGAGTCTGAAGCTTTCTTT. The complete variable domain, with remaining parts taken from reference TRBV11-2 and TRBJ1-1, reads EAGVAQSPRYKIIEKRQSVAFWCNPISGHATLYWYQQILGQGPKLLIQFQNNGVVDDSQLPKDRFSAERLKGVDSTLKIQPAKLEDSAVYLCASSSRDRESEAFFGQGTRLTVV.

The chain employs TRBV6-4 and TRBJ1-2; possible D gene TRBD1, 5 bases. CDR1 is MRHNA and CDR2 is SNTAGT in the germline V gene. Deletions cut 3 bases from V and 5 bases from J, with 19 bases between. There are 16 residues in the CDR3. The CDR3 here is CASSEQGNIPKYGYTF. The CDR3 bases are TGTGCCAGCAGTGAGCAGGGTAATATTCCAAAGTATGGCTACACCTTC.

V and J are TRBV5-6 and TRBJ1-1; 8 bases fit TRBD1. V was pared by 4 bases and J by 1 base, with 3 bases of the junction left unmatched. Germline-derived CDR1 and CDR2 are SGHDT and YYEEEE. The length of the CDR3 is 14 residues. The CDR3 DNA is TGTGCCAGCAGCGCAGGGGGCCCGAACACTGAAGCTTTCTTT. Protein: CASSAGGPNTEAFF.

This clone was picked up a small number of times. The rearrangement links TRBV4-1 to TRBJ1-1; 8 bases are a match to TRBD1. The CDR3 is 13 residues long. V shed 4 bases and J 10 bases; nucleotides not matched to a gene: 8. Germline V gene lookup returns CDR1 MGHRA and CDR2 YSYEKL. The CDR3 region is CASSPVFTGGAFF. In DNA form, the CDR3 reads TGCGCCAGCAGCCCAGTCTTCACAGGGGGAGCTTTCTTT.

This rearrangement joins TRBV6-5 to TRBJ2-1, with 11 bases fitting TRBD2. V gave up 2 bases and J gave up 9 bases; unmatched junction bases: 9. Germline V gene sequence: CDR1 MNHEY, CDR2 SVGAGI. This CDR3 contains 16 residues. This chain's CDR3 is CASSYDRLAGGGEQFF. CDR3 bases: TGTGCCAGCAGTTACGATCGTCTAGCGGGAGGAGGTGAGCAGTTCTTC.

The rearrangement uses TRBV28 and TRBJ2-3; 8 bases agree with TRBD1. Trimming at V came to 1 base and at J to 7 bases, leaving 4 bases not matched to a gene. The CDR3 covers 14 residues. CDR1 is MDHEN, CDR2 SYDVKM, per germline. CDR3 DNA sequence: TGTGCCAGCAGTTTATACGACAGGGGAAATACGCAGTATTTT. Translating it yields CASSLYDRGNTQYF.

In DNA, the CDR3 is TGTGCCAGCAGCTGGCTACAGGGTGGGAACACTGAAGCTTTCTTT. Amino acid sequence: CASSWLQGGNTEAFF. The chain combines TRBV5-5 with TRBJ1-1, with D maybe TRBD1 (6 bases). The V gene lost 3 bases and the J gene lost 1 base, with 13 bases spanning the gap. The length of the CDR3 is 15 residues. The germline V gene encodes CDR1 SGHKS and CDR2 YYEKEE (reference sequence).